The 18 T cell receptor beta chains presented below share a single source sample, sequenced in a study of blood T cell repertoires in COVID-19. Libraries were prepared by immunoSEQ multiplex PCR; TCRdb keeps only in-frame clonotypes and omits some of them. The table has hundreds of thousands of clones, more than 80% seen once. Sequencing input: PBMCs or T cells enriched from blood (not recorded which). These receptor sequences come from a man aged 30-40 years who had recovered from COVID-19.

The chain has TRBV11-2 and TRBJ2-7; tentatively, D is TRBD2 (6 bases). The CDR3 totals 14 residues. Germline values: CDR1 SGHAT, CDR2 FQNNGV. Trimming cost V 6 bases and J 5 bases, with 17 bases left between them. DNA for the CDR3: TGTGCCAGCAGATTACTTGGGGGGATCCACGAGCAGTACTTC. Residues: CASRLLGGIHEQYF.

The chain recombines TRBV19 with TRBJ1-5; 7 bases fit TRBD1. CDR3 size: 17 residues. In germline, CDR1 is LNHDA, CDR2 SQIVND (reference sequence). Unmatched junction bases numbered 8, after V lost 0 bases and J lost 3 bases. The CDR3 loop reads CASSIDNRGSPNQPQHF. In nucleotides, the CDR3 is TGTGCCAGTAGTATAGACAACAGGGGATCCCCCAATCAGCCCCAGCATTTT. Filled out from reference TRBV19 and TRBJ1-5, the complete variable domain reads DGGITQSPKYLFRKEGQNVTLSCEQNLNHDAMYWYRQDPGQGLRLIYYSQIVNDFQKGDIAEGYSVSREKKESFPLTVTSAQKNPTAFYLCASSIDNRGSPNQPQHFGDGTRLSIL.

V and J are TRBV11-2 and TRBJ2-7; D might be TRBD2 (6 bases). CDR3 size: 13 residues. Germline assignment: CDR1 SGHAT and CDR2 FQNNGV. Trimming cost V 7 bases and J 7 bases, with 17 bases left between them. CDR3 region: CASTKSRGGEQYF. CDR3 DNA sequence: TGTGCCAGCACCAAATCCCGAGGAGGGGAGCAGTACTTC.

The rearrangement links TRBV27 to TRBJ1-5; D is perhaps TRBD1 (5 bases). The CDR3 sequence is 13 residues long. Deletions cut 9 bases from V and 4 bases from J, with 13 bases between. Germline V lookup: CDR1 MNHEY, CDR2 SMNVEV (reference sequence). The CDR3 bases are TGTGCCAGTGCTCGGGGGAGGAATCAGCCCCAGCATTTT. Amino acid sequence: CASARGRNQPQHF.

The chain employs TRBV5-4 and TRBJ2-1; 7 nucleotides match TRBD2. CDR1 is SGHNT and CDR2 is YYREEE in the germline V gene (reference sequence). This CDR3 spans 14 amino acids. The V and J ends lost 4 bases and 8 bases, in that order; junction bases with no gene match: 9. CDR3 in amino acids: CASSQQASGDEQFF. For the CDR3, the DNA is TGTGCCAGCAGCCAGCAGGCTAGCGGTGATGAGCAGTTCTTC.

The V and J genes are TRBV5-4 and TRBJ2-1, with 11 positions matching TRBD2. Trimming removed 4 bases from V and 8 bases from J; junction bases left unmatched: 11. The germline V gene has CDR1 SGHNT and CDR2 YYREEE (reference sequence). The CDR3 sequence is 16 residues long. CDR3 DNA: TGTGCCAGCAGCAGATTACTAGCGGGAGTCGCGGATGAGCAGTTCTTC. This translates into CASSRLLAGVADEQFF.

The rearrangement links TRBV19 to TRBJ1-4, with TRBD1 matching over 7 bases. This CDR3 region has 16 residues. The germline CDR1 and CDR2 sequences are LNHDA and SQIVND (reference sequence). V shed 4 bases and J 0 bases; nucleotides not matched to a gene: 5. The CDR3 reads CASSTSGTATNEKLFF. As DNA, the CDR3 is TGTGCCAGTAGTACATCCGGGACAGCAACTAATGAAAAACTGTTTTTT.

The chain links TRBV7-8 to TRBJ2-3; D is possibly TRBD2 (5 bases). In germline, CDR1 is SGHVS, CDR2 FQNEAQ. V shed 5 bases and J shed 4 bases, with 16 bases lying between them. The length of the CDR3 is 15 residues. CDR3 sequence reads: CASSRTLGVSDTQYF. DNA for the CDR3: TGTGCCAGCAGCCGGACCCTCGGGGTCTCAGATACGCAGTATTTT. The full variable domain, rest sourced from reference TRBV7-8 and TRBJ2-3, is GAGVSQSPRYKVAKRGQDVALRCDPISGHVSLFWYQQALGQGPEFLTYFQNEAQLDKSGLPSDRFFAERPEGSVSTLKIQRTQQEDSAVYLCASSRTLGVSDTQYFGPGTRLTVL.

The rearrangement uses TRBV2 and TRBJ2-6; D gene uncertain. The CDR3 spans 15 residues. CDR1 SNHLY and CDR2 FYNNEI come from the germline V gene. V shed 6 bases and J shed 0 bases, with 9 bases lying between them. CDR3 DNA sequence: TGTGCCAGCAGGGCCGTAAACTCTGGGGCCAACGTCCTGACTTTC. It codes for CASRAVNSGANVLTF.

The chain has TRBV7-2 and TRBJ2-7, with 10 bases that match TRBD2. The CDR3 sequence is 17 residues long. Germline trimming cut 0 bases from V and 0 bases from J; bases unmatched to any gene: 5. Per germline, CDR1 SGHTA and CDR2 FQGNSA. The CDR3 region is CASSLAVSGGSSYEQYF. CDR3 nucleotides: TGTGCCAGCAGCTTAGCCGTTAGCGGGGGGAGCTCCTACGAGCAGTACTTC.

CDR3: CATSRGGETQYF. The CDR3 coding sequence is TGTGCCACCAGCCGGGGAGGCGAGACCCAGTACTTC. The V gene is TRBV24-1, the J gene TRBJ2-5; tentatively, D is TRBD2 (6 bases). This CDR3 has 12 residues. V dropped 7 bases and J dropped 5 bases, with 10 bases sitting between them. Germline V gene sequence: CDR1 KGHDR, CDR2 SFDVKD.

V usage is TRBV11-2 and J usage is TRBJ1-1, with no clear D. The V end lost 3 bases, the J end lost 10 bases, and 18 bases lay between the germline ends. The CDR3 has 14 residues. Germline assignment: CDR1 SGHAT and CDR2 FQNNGV. CDR3: CASSFHLGGSGAFF. DNA of the CDR3: TGTGCCAGCAGCTTCCACCTTGGCGGGTCGGGAGCTTTCTTT.

The chain joins TRBV18 to TRBJ2-5; TRBD2 aligns across 13 bases. The CDR3 spans 15 residues. J was trimmed by 3 bases and V by 6 bases; bases with no gene match: 4. Per germline, CDR1 KGHSH and CDR2 LQKENI. The CDR3 sequence: CASSSGTSGKETQYF. The CDR3 coding sequence is TGTGCCAGCTCCTCCGGGACTAGCGGGAAAGAGACCCAGTACTTC.

Concerning this clone itself: Other DNA sequences in this sample translate to the same CDR3. The rearrangement links TRBV6-5 to TRBJ2-1; 13 nucleotides align to TRBD2. Unmatched junction bases numbered 1, after V lost 8 bases and J lost 6 bases. CDR3 length: 13 amino acids. The germline gives CDR1 MNHEY, CDR2 SVGAGI. In DNA, the CDR3 is TGTGCCAGCCGACTAGCGGGAGGCAATGAGCAGTTCTTC. Protein sequence: CASRLAGGNEQFF.

This rearrangement joins TRBV6-5 to TRBJ2-2, with TRBD2 identical over 7 bases. The CDR3 has 13 amino acids. V was clipped by 6 bases and J by 5 bases; unmatched bases: 3. Germline lookup yields CDR1 MNHEY and CDR2 SVGAGI. The CDR3 spells CASSHGGTGELFF. The CDR3 DNA follows: TGTGCCAGCAGCCACGGGGGGACCGGGGAGCTGTTTTTT.

With regard to this clone: The junction departs from the called germline gene at one end, perhaps through a read error. Other nucleotide sequences in the sample specify the same CDR3. V is TRBV7-8 and J is TRBJ1-2, with 7 bases identical to TRBD1. The germline V gene encodes CDR1 SGHVS and CDR2 FQNEAQ. This CDR3 has 13 residues. CDR3 region: CASSSGQNYGYTF. DNA for the CDR3: TGTGCTAGCAGCTCGGGACAGAACTATGGCTACACCTTC.

This clone was counted once. The chain is built from TRBV4-1 and TRBJ2-2, with D perhaps TRBD1 (6 bases). Germline lookup yields CDR1 MGHRA and CDR2 YSYEKL. The CDR3 extends over 15 amino acids. The V end was cut by 1 base, the J end by 1 base, with 7 bases between. As DNA, the CDR3 is TGCGCCAGCAGCCAAGCAGGGGTGAACACCGGGGAGCTGTTTTTT. Its translation is CASSQAGVNTGELFF.

The genes are TRBV27 and TRBJ1-2, with D tentatively TRBD1 (6 bases). The CDR3 has 15 amino acids. The germline V gene encodes CDR1 MNHEY and CDR2 SMNVEV (reference sequence). V shed 4 bases and J shed 0 bases, with 12 bases lying between them. CDR3 sequence (DNA): TGTGCCAGCAGTTCTCTGGACAGAGCTAACTATGGCTACACCTTC. It specifies CASSSLDRANYGYTF.